This T cell receptor beta chain was profiled in a study of T-cell memory formation after mild COVID-19 (dated by TCRdb to about 2021). Regarding the research as a whole: Most TCR sequence clusters were specific to one of the two donors. Two young, previously healthy adult volunteers made up the cohort, one male and one female. In a couple of donors, T-cell clones that expanded and contracted after mild COVID-19 were tracked by sequencing TCRalpha and TCRbeta repertoires over time.

The investigation overall reported the following: SARS-CoV-2 specificity of the second-wave clones peaking on day 37 was not confirmed. Some responding clones were detected in pre-infection memory, suggesting pre-existing cross-reactive memory T cells joined the SARS-CoV-2 response. Only two mild cases were covered in the study, and larger cohorts including severe cases with pre-infection samples were considered necessary. Contracting CD4+ clones turned up mainly in the CM and EM memory subsets, whereas EMRA was where CD8+ clones were enriched. From day 15 to 85, contracting clones showed balanced CD4/CD8 phenotypes, whereas a second wave of clones that expanded from day 15 to 37 leaned towards CD4+.

Ficoll-Paque density gradient centrifugation was used to isolate PBMCs. As regards this clonotype: The target of this receptor is not known. There are no base qualities to consult, and no much larger clone falls within one base.

For sequencing, an Illumina NovaSeq 6000 was employed. Using 5'RACE with constant-segment primers, TCRalpha and TCRbeta cDNA libraries were constructed, with sample barcodes and unique molecular identifiers added in the process. Trizol reagent was used to extract RNA from every sample. The libraries were amplified in two PCR steps, and the second step added a second sample barcode and Illumina TruSeq adapters. The libraries were sequenced on an Illumina NovaSeq using 2 x 150 bp paired-end reads. Regarding the original processing steps: Reads were demultiplexed and collapsed into UMI-guided consensus sequences with migec v1.2.7. Using mixcr v2.1.11, UMI consensuses were aligned to TRA and TRB V and J templates and then assembled into clonotypes. A clonotype was counted as expanded or contracted only when both edgeR and NoisET called the clonotype significant, with the noise models trained on biological replicates. edgeR calls used a false discovery rate-adjusted p below 0.01 and a log2 fold-change threshold of 1. PCA with hierarchical clustering of max-normalized trajectories of the 1000 most abundant clonotypes was used as exploratory dynamics analysis. The CD4 or CD8 phenotype of responding clones was assigned using the separately sequenced CD4+ and CD8+ repertoires. Using fastp at Q25 and MiXCR, TCRdb reprocessed the public reads and kept productive beta chains. Identical CDR3 proteins give one entry, which carries the most common genes and DNA. Here the V and J calls rest on TCRdb's processing, not on the authors' analysis. The sample data list 500,000 to 600,000 distinct CDR3 sequences, and more than 15% of these were observed just once. Approximately 12% of the sample comes from the top ten.

Material for sequencing was PBMCs or a T cell subset sorted from them (not recorded which). This receptor was obtained from an adult woman who had mild COVID-19 (a few samples of this study predate the infection). The sample titles of this study are shuffled in the database, so cell type and time point are left out; the donor was told from shared clones.

CDR3 sequence: CASSLGQGEADTQYF. The nucleotides are TGTGCCAGCAGCTTGGGACAGGGGGAAGCAGATACGCAGTATTTT. The chain links TRBV21-1 with TRBJ2-3; the table assigns TRBD1, which was not confirmed against the DNA. TRBV21-1 is reported as a pseudogene. Spanning cysteine to phenylalanine, the CDR3 consists of 15 amino acids. The CDR3 DNA has 45 bases and is translated from base 1.